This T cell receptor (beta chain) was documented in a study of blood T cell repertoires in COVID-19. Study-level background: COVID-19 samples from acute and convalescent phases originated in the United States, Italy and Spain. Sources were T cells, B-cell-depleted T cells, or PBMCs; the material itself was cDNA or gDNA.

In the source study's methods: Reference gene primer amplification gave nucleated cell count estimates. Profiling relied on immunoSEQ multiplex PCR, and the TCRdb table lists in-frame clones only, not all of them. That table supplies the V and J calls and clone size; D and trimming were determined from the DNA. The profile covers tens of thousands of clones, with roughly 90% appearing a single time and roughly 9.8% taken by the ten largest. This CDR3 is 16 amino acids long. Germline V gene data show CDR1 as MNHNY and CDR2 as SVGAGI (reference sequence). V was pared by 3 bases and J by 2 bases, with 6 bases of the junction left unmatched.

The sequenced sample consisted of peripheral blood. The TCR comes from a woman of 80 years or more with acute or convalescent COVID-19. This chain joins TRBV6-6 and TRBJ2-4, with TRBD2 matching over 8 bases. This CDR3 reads CASSYPKRETKNIQYF. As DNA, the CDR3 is TGTGCCAGCAGTTATCCCAAGCGGGAGACCAAAAACATTCAGTACTTC.